This T cell receptor (beta chain) comes out of a study of PD-L1 blockade in urothelial cancer. For the study at large: T cells were counted in tumor samples, and the median count was about 1,400. General study points: Each tumor sample, one FFPE specimen per patient, was not taken right before treatment.

A remark on this clone: Antigen: not known.

Measured with immunoSEQ multiplex PCR; TCRdb has only the in-frame clones, and not every one. The profile shows fewer than 45,000 clones, just over 35% of them singletons. V lost 10 bases, J lost 1 base, and 5 bases stayed unmatched. The CDR3 extends over 13 amino acids. Germline-derived CDR1 and CDR2 are MDHEN and SYDVKM. The chain has TRBV28 and TRBJ2-5, with 8 bases fitting TRBD1. This TCR was sampled from a man aged 60-69 years with urothelial cancer. The sequencing used tumor tissue, collected before atezolizumab (anti-PD-L1) treatment. The CDR3 DNA reads TGTGCCACTGGACAGGGATCCCAAGAGACCCAGTACTTC. Amino acids: CATGQGSQETQYF.